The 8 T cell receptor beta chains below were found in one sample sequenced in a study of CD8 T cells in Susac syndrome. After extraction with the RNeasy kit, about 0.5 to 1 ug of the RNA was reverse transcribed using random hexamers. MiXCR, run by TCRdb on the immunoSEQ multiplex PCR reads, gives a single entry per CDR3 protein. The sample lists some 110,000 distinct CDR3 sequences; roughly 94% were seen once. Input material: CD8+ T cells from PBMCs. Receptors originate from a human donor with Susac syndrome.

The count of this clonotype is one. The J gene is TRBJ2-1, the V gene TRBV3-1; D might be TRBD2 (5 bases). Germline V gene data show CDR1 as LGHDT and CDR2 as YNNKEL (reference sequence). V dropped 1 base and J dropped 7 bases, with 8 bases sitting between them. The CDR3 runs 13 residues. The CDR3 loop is CASSQATGNEQFF. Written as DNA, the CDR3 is TGTGCCAGCAGCCAAGCCACGGGGAATGAGCAGTTCTTC.

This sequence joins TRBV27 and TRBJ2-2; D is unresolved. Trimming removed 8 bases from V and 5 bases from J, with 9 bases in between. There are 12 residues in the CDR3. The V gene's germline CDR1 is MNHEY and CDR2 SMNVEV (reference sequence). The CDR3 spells CASRSLTGELFF. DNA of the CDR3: TGTGCCAGCCGTAGCCTTACCGGGGAGCTGTTTTTT.

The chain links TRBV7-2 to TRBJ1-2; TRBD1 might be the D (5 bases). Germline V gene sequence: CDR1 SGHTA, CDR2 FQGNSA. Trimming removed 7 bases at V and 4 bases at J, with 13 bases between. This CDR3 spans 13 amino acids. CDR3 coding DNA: TGTGCCAGCAAGCGGAGGGACGCCTATGGCTACACCTTC. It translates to CASKRRDAYGYTF.

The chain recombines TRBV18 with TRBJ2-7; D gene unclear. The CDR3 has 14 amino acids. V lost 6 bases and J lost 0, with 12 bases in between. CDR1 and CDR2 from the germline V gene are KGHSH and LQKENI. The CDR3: CASSPIWASYEQYF. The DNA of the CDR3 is TGTGCCAGCTCCCCAATCTGGGCCTCCTACGAGCAGTACTTC.

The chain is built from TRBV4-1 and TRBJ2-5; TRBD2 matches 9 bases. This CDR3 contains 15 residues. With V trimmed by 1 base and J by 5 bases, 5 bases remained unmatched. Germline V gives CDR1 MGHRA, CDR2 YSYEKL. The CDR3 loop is CASSQVAGGFETQYF. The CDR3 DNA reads TGCGCCAGCAGCCAAGTTGCGGGGGGGTTCGAGACCCAGTACTTC.

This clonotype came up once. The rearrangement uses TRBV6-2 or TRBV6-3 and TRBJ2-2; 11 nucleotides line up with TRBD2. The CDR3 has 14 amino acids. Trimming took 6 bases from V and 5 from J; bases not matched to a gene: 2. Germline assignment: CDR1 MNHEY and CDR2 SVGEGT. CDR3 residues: CASRVAGGTGELFF. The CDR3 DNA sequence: TGTGCCAGCAGAGTAGCGGGAGGGACCGGGGAGCTGTTTTTT.

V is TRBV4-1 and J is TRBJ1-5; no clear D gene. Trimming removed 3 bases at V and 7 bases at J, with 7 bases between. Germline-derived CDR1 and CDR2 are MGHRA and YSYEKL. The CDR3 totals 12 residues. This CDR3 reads CASSHPKQPQHF. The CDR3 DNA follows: TGCGCCAGCAGCCATCCAAAACAGCCCCAGCATTTT.

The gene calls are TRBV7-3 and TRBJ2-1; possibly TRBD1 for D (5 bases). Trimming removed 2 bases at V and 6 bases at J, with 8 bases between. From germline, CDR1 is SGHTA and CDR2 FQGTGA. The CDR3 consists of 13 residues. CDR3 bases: TGTGCCAGCAGCTTAGACAGCCTCAATGAGCAGTTCTTC. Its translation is CASSLDSLNEQFF.